This TCR beta chain was documented in a study of CD8+CD57+ T cells in acquired aplastic anemia. Study overall: 3.2 ug was the average amount of DNA from sorted CD4+ and CD8+ cells. General study points: About 30 was the count of CD8+ CDR3 sequences that patients shared with controls.

For sequencing, patients were chosen who had shown expansion of CD8+CD57+ cells by flow cytometry. All patients had severe acquired aplastic anemia. It was genomic DNA that served as the template for profiling TCR beta VDJ and CDR3. Each CDR3 protein gets one entry after TCRdb re-called the reads with MiXCR. The sample includes some 150,000 distinct CDR3 sequences, about 70% of them seen just once. Remarks on this clonotype: Its antigen is still unknown.

This CDR3 contains 15 residues. V lost 2 bases to trimming and J lost 4 bases, with 15 bases between them. Per the germline V gene, CDR1 is ENHRY and CDR2 is SYGVKD. The TCR sequence derives from a human donor with aplastic anemia. The chain joins TRBV10-3 to TRBJ2-7; D is possibly TRBD2 (6 bases). Sequences were obtained from sorted CD4+, CD8+, or CD8+CD57+ T cells (not recorded which) from PBMCs. The DNA for the CDR3 is TGTGCCATCAGTGAGGGTTCGGGAGCATTTTACGAGCAGTACTTC. Translated, it gives CAISEGSGAFYEQYF.